These T cell receptor beta chains were read from a single sample in a study of cytomegalovirus exposure and HLA in healthy donors. Repertoires were generated with immunoSEQ multiplex PCR, while TCRdb's copy carries only in-frame clones and drops some. The table records fewer than 250,000 clones, around four fifths of them present only once. Material for sequencing was PBMCs. The receptors shown here come from a woman aged 18 to 35 in good health and CMV-seronegative. CDR3s leave out the opening cysteine and the closing phenylalanine or tryptophan. The D gene is left open where the match is weak.

>TRBV5-5|-
ASSTLGAQYTEAF
>TRBV9|-
ASSLTGEQF
>TRBV10-3|TRBD1
AISTGENEKLF
>TRBV2|-
ASSDIGRTTDTQY
>TRBV28|-
ASSRSSIFTEAF
>TRBV20-1|-
SASQETQY
>TRBV6-1|TRBD1
ASSGDRQGGEQY
>TRBV9|TRBD2
ASSVATSGVTGELF
>TRBV2|TRBD1
ASSEIGQGETQY
>TRBV30|-
AWSVLGSGDYEQY
>TRBV10-3|-
AISERQGGDEQY
>TRBV27|-
ASSLKAGGLRSGNTIY
>TRBV27|TRBD2
ASSSIAGVAKNIQY
>TRBV4-1|TRBD1
ASSQVRTGISYEQY
>TRBV5-1|TRBD1
ASSLLAGGNTGELF
>TRBV5-4|-
ASSLRSRDEQF
>TRBV2|-
ASSEFDRSYEQY
>TRBV7-8|TRBD2
ASSLAGDAYEQY
>TRBV5-8|-
ASSLGGIAYEQY
>TRBV6-5|TRBD2
ASSLAGGRGDTQY
>TRBV9|-
ASSVAGVGNEQF
>TRBV18|-
ASSPGLNTEAF
>TRBV9|TRBD1
ASSPGGGSYNSPLH
>TRBV5-4|-
ASSFTGNSPLH
>TRBV9|TRBD2
ASSAGGGGLSYEQY
>TRBV13|-
ASSLGRYEQY
>TRBV27|-
ASSFYINTGELF
>TRBV4-1|-
ASSQVNLNTGELF
>TRBV29-1|-
SVVSMTSPTEQF
>TRBV2|TRBD1
ASSAEGTGTSNQPQH
>TRBV18|-
ASSPPSTGEAF
>TRBV11-2|TRBD1
ARLQGAGELF
>TRBV5-1|TRBD1
ASSRTGGIVDEQY
>TRBV27|TRBD2
ASSGGLAGVYEQY
>TRBV10-3|-
AIRRESTDTQY
>TRBV7-9|TRBD1
ASSLEAGGGYGYT
>TRBV6-1|TRBD1
ASSLTPGQTYEQY
>TRBV19|TRBD1
ASSPGQGSGYT
>TRBV6-5|TRBD1
ASSYQQGAANYGYT
>TRBV6-5|TRBD1
ASSWRTGVGGYT
>TRBV30|-
AWFRRLSNQPQH
>TRBV5-6|-
ASSLAAGAEKLF
>TRBV29-1|-
SVPDTGYGYT
>TRBV5-6|-
ASSFRSGAYGYT
>TRBV5-1|-
ASSSGTGNTIY
>TRBV29-1|-
SVGVRANYGYT
>TRBV29-1|-
SVERTTNGEQF
>TRBV27|TRBD1
ASNPGQGDGYT
>TRBV5-1|TRBD1
ASSLDRGQPQH
>TRBV6-1|-
ASRQGRNTEAF
>TRBV19|TRBD1
ASSTRTGSYEQY
>TRBV9|-
ASSAPGPPLDEQF
>TRBV13|-
ASSLESQVAGELF
>TRBV30|-
AWSVQSNTEAF
>TRBV11-2|-
ASSSSPGYSGNTIY
>TRBV27|-
ASSRLGQAIAPPRGEAYNEQF
>TRBV5-4|TRBD2
ASSLLSGVGGDTQY
>TRBV11-1|TRBD2
ASSTGLAGAGEQF
>TRBV20-1|-
SARVRDGYT